The 30 T cell receptor beta chains listed next were all sequenced from one sample in a study of PD-L1 blockade in urothelial cancer (dated by TCRdb to between 2016 and 2019). This sample's time point label indicates: pretreatment peripheral blood. The library was obtained by the immunoSEQ multiplex PCR assay. As stored in TCRdb, this immuneACCESS dataset retains in-frame rearrangements with V and J assigned. A fraction of the clones does not appear; measured against another copy, unresolved V genes explain less than half of the discrepancy, and the remainder lacks a known reason. This sample lists tens of thousands of clones; roughly 79% were detected once. The top ten constitute around 6% of the sample. The material sequenced was PBMCs, taken around atezolizumab (anti-PD-L1) treatment. The receptors come from a man aged 70 or older with urothelial cancer.

The chain has TRBV9 and TRBJ2-5, with 10 bases lining up with TRBD1. The CDR3 extends over 15 amino acids. Germline V CDR1 and CDR2: SGDLS, YYNGEE. The junction had 10 bases not matched to a gene; V was cut back by 7 bases and J by 4 bases. The CDR3 here is CASGSDRGPGETQYF. In DNA form, the CDR3 reads TGTGCCAGCGGAAGTGACAGGGGGCCAGGAGAGACCCAGTACTTC. Drawing the rest from reference TRBV9 and TRBJ2-5, the complete variable domain is DSGVTQTPKHLITATGQRVTLRCSPRSGDLSVYWYQQSLDQGLQFLIQYYNGEERAKGNILERFSAQQFPDLHSELNLSSLELGDSALYFCASGSDRGPGETQYFGPGTRLLVL.

This clone was counted once. This rearrangement joins TRBV11-3 to TRBJ2-1; TRBD1 matches 8 bases. Trimming removed 2 bases from V and 7 bases from J; junction bases left unmatched: 7. Germline values: CDR1 SGHNT, CDR2 YENEEA. The CDR3 consists of 15 residues. CDR3 protein: CASSLQGAMGNEQFF. The CDR3 DNA reads as TGTGCCAGCAGCTTACAGGGGGCAATGGGGAATGAGCAGTTCTTC.

This clone is a singleton in its sample. V and J are TRBV10-2 and TRBJ1-5; D call uncertain. CDR3 length equals 12 residues. Germline assignment: CDR1 WSHSY and CDR2 SAAADI. V was clipped by 8 bases and J by 4 bases, with 9 bases between them. The CDR3 reads CASPEVNQPQHF. The CDR3 nucleotides are TGCGCCAGCCCGGAGGTGAATCAGCCCCAGCATTTT.

The genes are TRBV21-1 and TRBJ2-5; TRBD1, as called in the table, went unchecked against the DNA. TRBV21-1 is a pseudogene segment. The CDR3 consists of 16 residues. The CDR3 DNA reads TGTGCCAGCAGCAATGTCACAGGGGGAAAAAAAGAGACCCAGTACTTC. It codes for CASSNVTGGKKETQYF.

CDR3 region: CASSVDRGSGANVLTF. CDR3 nucleotides: TGTGCCAGCAGCGTAGATCGGGGATCTGGGGCCAACGTCCTGACTTTC. This sequence joins TRBV9 and TRBJ2-6, with D perhaps matching TRBD2 (5 bases). The CDR3 length is 16 residues. CDR1 and CDR2 (germline): SGDLS, YYNGEE. V was cut by 0 bases and J by 1 base, with 8 bases left in between.

This clone was seen once. The V gene is TRBV27, the J gene TRBJ2-5; 9 bases agree with TRBD1. CDR1 is MNHEY, CDR2 SMNVEV, per germline (reference sequence). Trimming removed 6 bases from V and 4 bases from J; junction bases left unmatched: 9. This CDR3 spans 15 amino acids. CDR3 nucleotides: TGTGCCAGCAGCCCCGGACAGGGGCTCGGAGAGACCCAGTACTTC. Translating gives CASSPGQGLGETQYF.

The J gene is TRBJ1-2, the V gene TRBV18; 8 nucleotides match TRBD1. From germline, CDR1 is KGHSH and CDR2 LQKENI. J lost 4 bases, V lost 1 base, and 2 bases had no gene match. The CDR3 length is 14 residues. The CDR3 sequence: CASSPRTGGYGYTF. The CDR3 bases are TGTGCCAGCTCACCACGTACAGGGGGCTATGGCTACACCTTC.

The rearrangement uses TRBV7-9 and TRBJ1-1; 8 nucleotides match TRBD1. Germline lookup yields CDR1 SEHNR and CDR2 FQNEAQ (reference sequence). Germline trimming cut 5 bases from V and 5 bases from J; bases unmatched to any gene: 7. CDR3 length: 14 residues. CDR3 bases: TGTGCCAGCAGCGACTCAGGGGGCAAAACTGAAGCTTTCTTT. This encodes CASSDSGGKTEAFF.

The V call is TRBV2, the J call TRBJ2-5, with no clear D. Trimming took 4 bases from V and 2 from J, leaving 8 bases between them. CDR3 length equals 13 residues. Germline V gene sequence: CDR1 SNHLY, CDR2 FYNNEI. The CDR3 sequence is CASSVGQQETQYF. CDR3 nucleotides: TGTGCCAGCAGTGTGGGCCAGCAAGAGACCCAGTACTTC.

This chain connects TRBV5-1 to TRBJ1-6; D may be TRBD1 (5 bases). Germline values: CDR1 SGHRS, CDR2 YFSETQ. The V and J ends lost 0 bases and 6 bases respectively, with 10 bases between them. The CDR3 has 15 residues. The CDR3 sequence is CASSLVGGSNSPLHF. The DNA of the CDR3 is TGCGCCAGCAGCTTGGTGGGGGGGAGTAATTCACCCCTCCACTTT.

The chain employs TRBV13 and TRBJ1-2; D is unresolved. CDR3 length: 12 amino acids. Germline CDR1 and CDR2: PRHDT and FYEKMQ (reference sequence). Between the trimmed V and J ends, which lost 3 bases and 5 bases, there was a span of 7 bases. The CDR3 is CASSFQAYGYTF. The DNA of the CDR3 is TGTGCCAGCAGCTTCCAAGCTTATGGCTACACCTTC.

The rearrangement links TRBV15 to TRBJ1-2, with D maybe TRBD1 (6 bases). Germline CDR1 and CDR2: LNHNV and YYDKDF (reference sequence). V gave up 0 bases and J gave up 3 bases, with 11 bases separating them. The CDR3 runs 15 residues. The CDR3 reads CATSRDFRTDYGYTF. CDR3 in DNA: TGTGCCACCAGCAGAGATTTCAGGACAGACTATGGCTACACCTTC.

This chain joins TRBV19 and TRBJ1-1, with a tentative D call TRBD1 (6 bases). The germline CDR1 and CDR2 sequences are LNHDA and SQIVND (reference sequence). V lost 9 bases, J lost 1 base, and 15 bases lay in between. This CDR3 has 14 amino acids. This CDR3 reads CASASGGANTEAFF. The CDR3 bases are TGTGCCAGCGCTTCGGGGGGGGCGAACACTGAAGCTTTCTTT.

The V call is TRBV27, the J call TRBJ2-1, with a weak D call TRBD1 (6 bases). Germline loops: CDR1 MNHEY, CDR2 SMNVEV (reference sequence). V was cut by 2 bases and J by 6 bases, with 11 bases left in between. The CDR3 runs 14 residues. CDR3 bases: TGTGCCAGCAGTTTAGTTGGGGGCCCCAATGAGCAGTTCTTC. Its protein is CASSLVGGPNEQFF.

The rearrangement uses TRBV11-3 and TRBJ2-2; TRBD2 aligns across 11 bases. The J segment lost 2 bases and the V segment lost 0 bases, leaving 5 bases of the junction unmatched. CDR1 is SGHNT and CDR2 is YENEEA in the germline V gene. CDR3 length equals 18 residues. The CDR3 region is CASSLETSGSYNTGELFF. Here the CDR3 DNA reads TGTGCCAGCAGCTTAGAAACTAGCGGGAGTTATAACACCGGGGAGCTGTTTTTT.

This chain links TRBV19 with TRBJ1-5; D may be TRBD1 (5 bases). Trimming took off 3 bases at V and 2 bases at J, with 11 bases between the two ends. Per the germline V gene, CDR1 is LNHDA and CDR2 is SQIVND (reference sequence). The CDR3 has 15 residues. In DNA form, the CDR3 reads TGTGCCAGTAGTATTGAGGACATCCGCAATCAGCCCCAGCATTTT. Amino acids: CASSIEDIRNQPQHF.

The chain couples TRBV11-3 to TRBJ2-1; 8 bases map to TRBD1. Per germline, CDR1 SGHNT and CDR2 YENEEA. The CDR3 sequence is 15 residues long. Trimming cost V 6 bases and J 1 base; bases outside gene matches: 5. CDR3 amino acids: CASSPDRVSYNEQFF. In DNA form, the CDR3 reads TGTGCCAGCAGTCCGGACAGGGTGTCCTACAATGAGCAGTTCTTC.

The chain links TRBV29-1 to TRBJ2-5; D perhaps matches TRBD2 (5 bases). The germline V gene has CDR1 SQVTM and CDR2 ANQGSEA. The CDR3 runs to 13 residues. Trimming took 5 bases from V and 0 from J, leaving 10 bases between them. CDR3 sequence reads: CSVQNSDQETQYF. The CDR3 DNA follows: TGCAGCGTTCAGAATAGCGACCAAGAGACCCAGTACTTC.

The chain carries TRBV7-9 and TRBJ2-7, with 13 bases aligning to TRBD2. This CDR3 region has 15 residues. Trimming removed 4 bases from V and 6 bases from J; junction bases left unmatched: 6. Germline V lookup: CDR1 SEHNR, CDR2 FQNEAQ (reference sequence). This CDR3 reads CASSSDGTSGTEQYF. For the CDR3, the DNA is TGTGCCAGCAGCTCAGATGGGACTAGCGGGACCGAGCAGTACTTC.

The table lists this clone with a few counts. The rearrangement links TRBV5-1 to TRBJ1-3; 8 nucleotides agree with TRBD1. The CDR3 has 16 amino acids. Germline loops: CDR1 SGHRS, CDR2 YFSETQ. Germline trimming cut 7 bases from V and 0 bases from J; bases unmatched to any gene: 9. DNA for the CDR3: TGCGCCAGCGGAGAACAGGGGGTGGGCTCTGGAAACACCATATATTTT. The encoded protein is CASGEQGVGSGNTIYF.

V is TRBV7-2 and J is TRBJ2-1; no firm D call. This CDR3 is built from 13 residues. Between the trimmed V and J ends, which lost 5 bases and 0 bases, there was a span of 5 bases. Germline V lookup: CDR1 SGHTA, CDR2 FQGNSA. CDR3 in DNA: TGTGCCAGCAGCCCGTCCTCCTACAATGAGCAGTTCTTC. This gives the protein CASSPSSYNEQFF.

This chain connects TRBV4-1 to TRBJ1-2; TRBD1 aligns across 8 bases. The junction had 4 bases not matched to a gene; V was cut back by 3 bases and J by 7 bases. From germline, CDR1 is MGHRA and CDR2 YSYEKL. The CDR3 extends over 13 amino acids. The CDR3 region is CASSQGTGGGYTF. The DNA for the CDR3 is TGCGCCAGCAGCCAGGGGACAGGCGGTGGCTACACCTTC.

The rearrangement links TRBV5-5 to TRBJ2-7; 9 nucleotides agree with TRBD1. V lost 0 bases and J lost 4; bases outside the gene matches: 2. CDR1 SGHKS and CDR2 YYEKEE come from the germline V gene (reference sequence). The length of the CDR3 is 14 residues. The CDR3 DNA reads as TGTGCCAGCAGCTTGGGACAGGGGGTTTACGAGCAGTACTTC. Protein product: CASSLGQGVYEQYF.

The chain recombines TRBV13 with TRBJ2-1, with 7 positions matching TRBD2. The germline V gene encodes CDR1 PRHDT and CDR2 FYEKMQ (reference sequence). The ends lost 0 bases at V and 7 bases at J; junction bases unmatched: 9. The CDR3 has 16 amino acids. For the CDR3, the DNA is TGTGCCAGCAGCTTAGGCAAGAGACTAGCAAAAAATGAGCAGTTCTTC. Residues: CASSLGKRLAKNEQFF.

This clone showed up just once. The J gene is TRBJ1-2, the V gene TRBV5-4, with D uncertain. Trimming shortened V by 2 bases and J by 3 bases, and 14 bases separated the two germline ends. The length of the CDR3 is 15 residues. From germline, CDR1 is SGHNT and CDR2 YYREEE (reference sequence). The CDR3 is CASSLPQPPDYGYTF. The CDR3 nucleotides read TGTGCCAGCAGCTTACCACAGCCCCCGGACTATGGCTACACCTTC.

This chain joins TRBV28 and TRBJ1-1; 7 nucleotides match TRBD1. Unmatched junction bases numbered 7, after V lost 6 bases and J lost 9 bases. The CDR3 consists of 12 residues. CDR1 is MDHEN and CDR2 is SYDVKM in the germline V gene. CDR3 sequence reads: CASSATGEKAFF. The DNA of the CDR3 is TGTGCCAGCAGCGCCACAGGGGAGAAAGCTTTCTTT.

This chain connects TRBV11-3 to TRBJ2-7; 9 positions match TRBD1. The CDR3 has 16 amino acids. Unmatched junction bases numbered 3, after V lost 0 bases and J lost 0 bases. Germline loops: CDR1 SGHNT, CDR2 YENEEA. The CDR3 protein is CASSLEKTGGSYEQYF. DNA of the CDR3: TGTGCCAGCAGCTTAGAAAAGACAGGGGGCTCCTACGAGCAGTACTTC.

This rearrangement joins TRBV12-2 to TRBJ1-1. TRBV12-2 is labeled a pseudogene. The length of the CDR3 is 14 residues. The CDR3 reads CAPRGATVDTEAFF. The CDR3 DNA follows: TGTGCACCACGGGGGGCAACCGTAGACACTGAAGCTTTCTTT.

The chain uses TRBV4-3 and TRBJ2-1, with 12 bases that match TRBD2. The V and J ends lost 2 bases and 12 bases, in that order; junction bases with no gene match: 11. Per the germline V gene, CDR1 is LGHNA and CDR2 is YSLEER. The CDR3 runs to 16 residues. This CDR3 is CASSQNVRLAGDLQFF. CDR3 DNA: TGCGCCAGCAGCCAAAACGTACGACTAGCGGGGGACTTGCAGTTCTTC.

The rearrangement links TRBV29-1 to TRBJ2-2, with TRBD2 as a possible D gene (6 bases). The CDR3 is made up of 12 amino acids. With 4 bases removed from V and 7 bases from J, the gap between germline ends came to 10 bases. Germline CDR1 SQVTM, CDR2 ANQGSEA. CDR3 protein: CSVAGSDGELFF. The DNA of the CDR3 is TGCAGCGTTGCCGGGAGTGACGGGGAGCTGTTTTTT.